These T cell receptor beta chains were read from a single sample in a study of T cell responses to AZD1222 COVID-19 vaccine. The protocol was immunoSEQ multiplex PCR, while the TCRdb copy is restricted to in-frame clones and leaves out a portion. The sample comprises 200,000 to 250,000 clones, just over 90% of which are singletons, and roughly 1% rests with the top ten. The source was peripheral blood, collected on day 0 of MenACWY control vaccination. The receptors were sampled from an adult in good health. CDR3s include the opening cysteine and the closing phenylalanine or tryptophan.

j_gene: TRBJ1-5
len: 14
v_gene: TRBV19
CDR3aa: CASTLLQGTQPQHF

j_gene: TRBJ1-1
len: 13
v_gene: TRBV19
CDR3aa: CATKTQMGTEAFF

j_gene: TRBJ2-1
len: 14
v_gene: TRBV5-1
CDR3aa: CASSIGSSYNEQFF

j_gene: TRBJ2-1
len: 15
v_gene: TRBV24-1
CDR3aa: CATSGGPYSYNEQFF

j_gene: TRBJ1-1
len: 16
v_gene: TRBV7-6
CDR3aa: CASSLGPGRKNTEAFF

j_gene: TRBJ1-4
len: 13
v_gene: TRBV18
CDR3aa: CASSPGVDEKLFF

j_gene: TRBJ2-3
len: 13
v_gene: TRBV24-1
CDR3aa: CATSGLTTDTQYF

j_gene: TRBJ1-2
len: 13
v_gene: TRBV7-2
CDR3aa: CASSTDFKGGYTF

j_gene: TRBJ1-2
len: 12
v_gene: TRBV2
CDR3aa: CASSGPQSGYTF

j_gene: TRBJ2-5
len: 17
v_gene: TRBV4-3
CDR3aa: CASSQDYSRAWQETQYF

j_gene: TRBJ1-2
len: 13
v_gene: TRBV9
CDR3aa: CASSPRPGPVATF

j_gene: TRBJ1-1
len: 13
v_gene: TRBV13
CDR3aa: CASSSDEDTEAFF

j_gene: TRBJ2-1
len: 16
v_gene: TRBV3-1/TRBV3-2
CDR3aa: CASRPSGRGTYNEQFF